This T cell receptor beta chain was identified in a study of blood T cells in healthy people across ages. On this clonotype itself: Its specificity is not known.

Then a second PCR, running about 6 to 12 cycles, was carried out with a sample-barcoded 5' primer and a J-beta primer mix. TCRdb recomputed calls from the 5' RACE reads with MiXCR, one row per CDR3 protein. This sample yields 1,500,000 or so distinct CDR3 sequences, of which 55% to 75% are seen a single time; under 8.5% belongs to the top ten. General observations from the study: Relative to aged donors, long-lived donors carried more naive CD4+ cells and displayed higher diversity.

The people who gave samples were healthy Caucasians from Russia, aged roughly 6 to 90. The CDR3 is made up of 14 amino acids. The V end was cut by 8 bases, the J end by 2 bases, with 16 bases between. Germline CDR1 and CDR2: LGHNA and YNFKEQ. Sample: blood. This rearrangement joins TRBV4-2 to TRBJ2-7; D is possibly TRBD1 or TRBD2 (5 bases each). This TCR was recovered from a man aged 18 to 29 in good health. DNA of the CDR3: TGTGCCAGCGGGACGGGGAGATTAACCTACGAGCAGTACTTC. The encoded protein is CASGTGRLTYEQYF.